Reported below is one TCR beta chain. This entry is derived from a study of blood T cell repertoires in COVID-19. The protocol was immunoSEQ multiplex PCR, while the TCRdb copy is restricted to in-frame clones and leaves out a portion. The sample has about 180,000 clones; more than 75% are singletons. V dropped 6 bases and J dropped 0 bases, with 9 bases sitting between them. CDR3 length: 15 residues. Germline V lookup: CDR1 MNHEY, CDR2 SVGAGI. This receptor was identified in a woman between 65 and 79 years old with acute or convalescent COVID-19. Source material: peripheral blood. The rearrangement joins TRBV6-5 to TRBJ2-6; D uncertain. CDR3 amino acids: CASSDHFSGANVLTF. In DNA, the CDR3 is TGTGCCAGCAGCGATCACTTCTCTGGGGCCAACGTCCTGACTTTC.